This T cell receptor beta chain was identified during a study of CD8+ T cells in alopecia areata. Study-wide results and limits: Under tofacitinib, fewer expanded CD8+ clones appeared among the top 100 scalp clones.

This sample's treatment: oral pan-JAK inhibitor, 5-10 mg twice daily. It was from PBMCs that CD4+ and CD8+ T cells were sorted. Following extraction, RNA underwent reverse transcription to cDNA, which served as the sequencing template. Profiled with immunoSEQ multiplex PCR; TCRdb holds only in-frame clones, not every one. This sample has about 74,000 clones, with over 25% found just once. Trimming cost V 2 bases and J 3 bases; bases outside gene matches: 7. Germline CDR1 reads SEHNR; CDR2 reads FQNEAQ (reference sequence). The CDR3 consists of 16 residues. Only a few counts were recorded for this clone. Antigen: not known.

The chain recombines TRBV7-9 with TRBJ2-5; TRBD2 agrees at 9 bases. The specimen comprised CD8+ T cells sorted from blood, sampled at week 4, from a patient treated with tofacitinib. The clonotype comes from a human donor with alopecia areata. The CDR3 reads CASSLSVRTSEETQYF. CDR3 DNA sequence: TGTGCCAGCAGCTTAAGCGTTCGGACTAGCGAAGAGACCCAGTACTTC.